This T cell receptor beta chain is drawn from a study of cytomegalovirus exposure and HLA in healthy donors. The wider study: It was reported in a later analysis that the same platform had been used for the approximately 110 validation repertoires as for the 666 first-cohort repertoires.

Using immunoSEQ multiplex PCR, the repertoire was profiled, and TCRdb retains in-frame clones only, with some absent. The top ten hold approximately 2% of the sample, which has 110,000 to 150,000 clones, about 95% seen once. Concerning this clone: Its matching antigen is unknown.

With V trimmed by 5 bases and J by 8 bases, 6 bases remained unmatched. Germline CDR1 and CDR2: GTSNPN and SVGIG (reference sequence). The CDR3 spans 12 residues. Study findings and constraints: The classifier reportedly diagnosed cytomegalovirus status with high specificity and sensitivity. Subsequent analysis of the 110 or so validation repertoires found a tendency for first-cohort TCR clusters to co-occur. Rarity characterized most TCR sequences, yet some public TCRs appeared in many donors.

The sequencing input was PBMCs. The rearrangement joins TRBV30 to TRBJ2-1, with 7 bases lining up with TRBD1. This TCR was recovered from a young man in good health and CMV-seropositive. This CDR3 is CAWETGYHEQFF. In nucleotides, the CDR3 is TGTGCCTGGGAGACAGGGTACCATGAGCAGTTCTTC.